A single sample is the source of the 26 T cell receptor beta chains below, sequenced in a study of long-term antiretroviral therapy in people with HIV. At survey level, the immunoSEQ assay was run in its v3.0 version. Clones were sequenced by immunoSEQ multiplex PCR, and TCRdb holds only the in-frame ones, with some missing. The table shows around 20,000 clones, with about 81% occurring only once. Material: unsorted PBMCs, obtained 0.9 years after starting antiretroviral therapy. The receptors originated from a man between 18 and 35 years old with HIV.

The rearrangement uses TRBV10-1 and TRBJ1-6; a weak D match, TRBD1 (5 bases). Germline loops: CDR1 WNHNN, CDR2 SYGVQD (reference sequence). Trimming shortened V by 4 bases and J by 18 bases, and 16 bases separated the two germline ends. This CDR3 contains 12 residues. CDR3 sequence (DNA): TGCGCCAGCAGTGGCGCCTCGTGGGACGGCCACTTT. It specifies CASSGASWDGHF.

J is TRBJ1-3 and V is TRBV28, with TRBD1 identical over 7 bases. The germline V gene encodes CDR1 MDHEN and CDR2 SYDVKM. The J segment lost 0 bases and the V segment lost 4 bases, leaving 3 bases of the junction unmatched. This CDR3 comprises 15 residues. The DNA for the CDR3 is TGTGCCAGCAGTTCAGGGGGGGACTCTGGAAACACCATATATTTT. It translates to CASSSGGDSGNTIYF.

This rearrangement joins TRBV11-2 to TRBJ2-5; tentative D call: TRBD2 (6 bases). Per the germline V gene, CDR1 is SGHAT and CDR2 is FQNNGV. The V and J ends lost 1 base and 4 bases respectively, with 13 bases between them. The CDR3 runs to 15 residues. The CDR3 nucleotides are TGTGCCAGCAGCTTAGGATTCCGGGGAGGAGAGACCCAGTACTTC. This translates into CASSLGFRGGETQYF.

The chain carries TRBV6-5 and TRBJ2-7; 9 bases line up with TRBD1. In germline, CDR1 is MNHEY, CDR2 SVGAGI. The CDR3 runs 15 residues. J lost 6 bases, V lost 0 bases, and 6 bases had no gene match. The CDR3 reads CASSYSGTGFFEQYF. The CDR3 region has the DNA TGTGCCAGCAGTTACTCCGGGACAGGGTTCTTCGAGCAGTACTTC.

The V call is TRBV7-8, the J call TRBJ1-1, with D hard to call. CDR3 length: 14 residues. CDR1 is SGHVS, CDR2 FQNEAQ, per germline. Trimming cost V 5 bases and J 5 bases, with 15 bases left between them. The CDR3 is CASSPRSRRTEAFF. CDR3 bases: TGTGCCAGCAGCCCCCGATCCCGACGAACTGAAGCTTTCTTT.

This clone was recorded a few times. The V call is TRBV28, the J call TRBJ1-2; D call uncertain. Germline CDR1 and CDR2: MDHEN and SYDVKM. V lost 4 bases, J lost 6 bases, and 6 bases lay in between. CDR3 size: 11 residues. The CDR3 DNA reads TGTGCCAGCAGTTATAAAGATGGCTACACCTTC. It is translated as CASSYKDGYTF.

The chain is built from TRBV11-3 and TRBJ2-1; 11 bases match TRBD2. The CDR3 totals 15 residues. Germline V lookup: CDR1 SGHNT, CDR2 YENEEA. V was pared by 3 bases and J by 7 bases, with 5 bases of the junction left unmatched. The DNA of the CDR3 is TGTGCCAGCAGCTTGACCGGGACTAGCGGAAATGAGCAGTTCTTC. This sequence encodes CASSLTGTSGNEQFF. Combining the CDR3 with reference TRBV11-3 and TRBJ2-1 gives the whole variable domain EAGVVQSPRYKIIEKKQPVAFWCNPISGHNTLYWYLQNLGQGPELLIRYENEEAVDDSQLPKDRFSAERLKGVDSTLKIQPAELGDSAVYLCASSLTGTSGNEQFFGPGTRLTVL.

V and J are TRBV7-9 and TRBJ1-1, with TRBD1 matching 8 bases. The V segment lost 8 bases and the J segment 6 bases; nucleotides outside the gene matches: 11. Germline V gives CDR1 SEHNR, CDR2 FQNEAQ (reference sequence). CDR3 size: 14 residues. CDR3 bases: TGTGCCAGCGATAATTCCGGGACAGGAGCTGAAGCTTTCTTT. It encodes CASDNSGTGAEAFF.

V and J are TRBV11-3 and TRBJ2-5; D gene unclear. Trimming cost V 3 bases and J 0 bases, with 8 bases left between them. The germline V gene has CDR1 SGHNT and CDR2 YENEEA. The CDR3 totals 14 residues. The CDR3 reads CASSLGGYQETQYF. The CDR3 region has the DNA TGTGCCAGCAGCTTGGGCGGCTACCAAGAGACCCAGTACTTC.

The rearrangement uses TRBV5-1 and TRBJ2-5; 8 bases are a match to TRBD1. Germline V lookup: CDR1 SGHRS, CDR2 YFSETQ. The CDR3 is made up of 15 amino acids. V lost 2 bases and J lost 4; bases outside the gene matches: 7. The CDR3 DNA follows: TGCGCCAGCAGCTTAAGGGGACAGGTGGGAGAGACCCAGTACTTC. This translates into CASSLRGQVGETQYF.

V and J are TRBV6-6 and TRBJ1-3; tentatively, D is TRBD1 (5 bases). The CDR3 is 12 residues long. CDR1 is MNHNY, CDR2 SVGAGI, per germline (reference sequence). Trimming pared 11 bases from V and 2 bases from J, leaving 10 bases between. CDR3 region: CAVGTAGNTIYF. CDR3 bases: TGTGCCGTTGGGACCGCTGGAAACACCATATATTTT.

The sample holds one count of this clone. V gene TRBV11-2 combines with J gene TRBJ1-2, with TRBD1 matching 10 bases. There are 16 residues in the CDR3. Per the germline V gene, CDR1 is SGHAT and CDR2 is FQNNGV. With 5 bases clipped from V and 3 bases from J, the junction kept 9 bases outside the gene matches. CDR3 nucleotide sequence: TGTGCCAGCAGCCCTAGACCGGACAGGGGGGACTATGGCTACACCTTC. Protein product: CASSPRPDRGDYGYTF.

This chain uses TRBV7-9 with TRBJ1-3; D ambiguous. V was cut by 7 bases and J by 2 bases, with 9 bases left in between. The CDR3 spans 13 residues. Germline V CDR1 and CDR2: SEHNR, FQNEAQ (reference sequence). The CDR3 loop reads CASIKGAGNTIYF. The CDR3 nucleotides are TGTGCCAGCATCAAGGGAGCTGGAAACACCATATATTTT.

Only one count was recorded for this clone. V gene TRBV29-1 combines with J gene TRBJ2-1; tentative D call: TRBD1 (6 bases). V lost 6 bases and J lost 3, with 12 bases in between. The CDR3 spans 13 residues. Germline CDR1 and CDR2: SQVTM and ANQGSEA. For the CDR3, the DNA is TGCAGCGTAGGACAGCTAATCTACAATGAGCAGTTCTTC. Its translation: CSVGQLIYNEQFF.

CDR3 DNA: TGTGCCAGCAGCGGGGGTCCCGCCACAGATACGCAGTATTTT. Amino acids: CASSGGPATDTQYF. V and J are TRBV7-2 and TRBJ2-3; either TRBD1 or TRBD2 may fit D (5 bases each). V was shortened by 5 bases and J by 2 bases, with 11 bases between the two germline ends. Germline-derived CDR1 and CDR2 are SGHTA and FQGNSA. CDR3 length: 14 residues.

This clone appeared a single time. V and J are TRBV27 and TRBJ1-6, with 9 bases identical to TRBD1. CDR3 length: 15 residues. Germline values: CDR1 MNHEY, CDR2 SMNVEV (reference sequence). V lost 1 base to trimming and J lost 7 bases; unmatched junction nucleotides: 2. The CDR3 reads CASSLWDRANSPLHF. In nucleotides, the CDR3 is TGTGCCAGCAGTTTATGGGACAGGGCAAATTCACCCCTCCACTTT.

This clone was counted a few times. V and J are TRBV6-1 and TRBJ1-4; TRBD1 matches at 11 bases. The junction had 6 bases not matched to a gene; V was cut back by 4 bases and J by 2 bases. From germline, CDR1 is MNHNS and CDR2 SASEGT. This CDR3 contains 17 residues. Written as DNA, the CDR3 is TGTGCCAGCAGTGCCGGACAGGGGGCGCAGACTAATGAAAAACTGTTTTTT. This translates into CASSAGQGAQTNEKLFF.

The chain joins TRBV7-2 to TRBJ1-2; D gene ambiguous. Germline CDR1 is SGHTA and CDR2 is FQGNSA. V lost 3 bases to trimming and J lost 0 bases, with 8 bases between them. The CDR3 covers 14 residues. CDR3 sequence reads: CASSFSAANYGYTF. Written as DNA, the CDR3 is TGTGCCAGCAGCTTCAGTGCGGCTAACTATGGCTACACCTTC.

The genes are TRBV5-1 and TRBJ2-1, with TRBD2 matching 15 bases. The CDR3 sequence is 18 residues long. CDR1 and CDR2 from the germline V gene are SGHRS and YFSETQ. V trimming: 0 bases; J trimming: 6 bases; junction bases outside the gene matches: 7. CDR3 coding DNA: TGCGCCAGCAGCTTGGGGACTAGCGGGGGGGCAAATAGCAATGAGCAGTTCTTC. This gives the protein CASSLGTSGGANSNEQFF.

This clone was counted only a few times. The chain is built from TRBV4-1 and TRBJ2-7; D ambiguous. Germline loops: CDR1 MGHRA, CDR2 YSYEKL. The V end lost 0 bases, the J end lost 2 bases, and 11 bases lay between the germline ends. CDR3 length: 15 residues. CDR3 in DNA: TGCGCCAGCAGCCAAGAAATGTTCGGCCCCTACGAGCAGTACTTC. Encoded protein: CASSQEMFGPYEQYF.

The CDR3: CASSYSGTAHTDTQYF. Here the CDR3 DNA reads TGTGCCAGCAGTTACTCCGGGACCGCCCACACAGATACGCAGTATTTT. V usage is TRBV6-5 and J usage is TRBJ2-3; D possibly matches TRBD1 or TRBD2 (5 bases each). The V gene lost 0 bases and the J gene lost 2 bases, with 12 bases spanning the gap. The CDR3 covers 16 residues. In germline, CDR1 is MNHEY, CDR2 SVGAGI.

The rearrangement uses TRBV10-1 and TRBJ2-3; 9 nucleotides align to TRBD1. The CDR3 is 14 residues long. V dropped 4 bases and J dropped 5; count of bases not matched to a gene: 4. The germline CDR1 and CDR2 sequences are WNHNN and SYGVQD (reference sequence). The DNA of the CDR3 is TGCGCCAGCAGTGGGGGACAGGGTGGAGATACGCAGTATTTT. It specifies CASSGGQGGDTQYF.

The rearrangement joins TRBV2 to TRBJ2-5; 7 bases are shared with TRBD2. The CDR3 is 15 residues long. The germline V gene encodes CDR1 SNHLY and CDR2 FYNNEI. V was pared by 4 bases and J by 1 base, with 6 bases of the junction left unmatched. CDR3: CASSVWGGLQETQYF. In DNA, the CDR3 is TGTGCCAGCAGTGTTTGGGGGGGTCTCCAAGAGACCCAGTACTTC.

This sequence joins TRBV11-2 and TRBJ1-4; 10 positions match TRBD1. V gave up 2 bases and J gave up 8 bases; unmatched junction bases: 5. Germline CDR1 is SGHAT and CDR2 is FQNNGV. This CDR3 contains 15 residues. The CDR3 here is CASSLQPGQGEKLFF. CDR3 bases: TGTGCCAGCAGCTTACAGCCGGGACAGGGGGAAAAACTGTTTTTT.

This clone was seen only once. V usage is TRBV19 and J usage is TRBJ1-1; D gene unclear. This CDR3 contains 14 residues. Trimming stripped 3 bases from V and 1 base from J, with 9 bases between. The germline gives CDR1 LNHDA, CDR2 SQIVND (reference sequence). CDR3 protein: CASSIAVSNTEAFF. As DNA, the CDR3 is TGTGCCAGTAGTATTGCGGTTTCGAACACTGAAGCTTTCTTT.

V is TRBV19 and J is TRBJ2-7, with D tentatively TRBD1 (6 bases). The CDR3 consists of 14 residues. The germline V and J ends were trimmed by 5 bases and 1 base, with 12 bases remaining between them. Germline-derived CDR1 and CDR2 are LNHDA and SQIVND (reference sequence). Here the CDR3 DNA reads TGTGCCAGTAGTGACACAGGGAATTCCTACGAGCAGTACTTC. Its protein is CASSDTGNSYEQYF.